These 2 T cell receptor beta chains share one sample of origin, sequenced in a study of control samples from healthy donors and cancer patients. Profiling relied on immunoSEQ multiplex PCR, and the TCRdb table lists in-frame clones only, not all of them. The sample holds some 200,000 clones; roughly 93% are singletons and the top ten take roughly 1.6%. Sequenced material: blood. Source of these receptors: a man between 18 and 29 years old in good health.

V is TRBV18 and J is TRBJ2-7; TRBD1 matches 7 bases. The CDR3 totals 14 residues. V was pared by 4 bases and J by 4 bases, with 7 bases of the junction left unmatched. Per the germline V gene, CDR1 is KGHSH and CDR2 is LQKENI. CDR3 DNA: TGTGCCAGCTCACTTGGACAGGCTGGTTACGAGCAGTACTTC. Residues: CASSLGQAGYEQYF.

This clone was observed a single time. This chain connects TRBV9 to TRBJ2-1; 7 bases line up with TRBD2. Germline V gene lookup returns CDR1 SGDLS and CDR2 YYNGEE. The junction had 11 bases not matched to a gene; V was cut back by 0 bases and J by 5 bases. This CDR3 has 17 residues. The CDR3 region has the DNA TGTGCCAGCAGCGTAGAAGTTGCTAGCGGAAATCACAATGAGCAGTTCTTC. Protein sequence: CASSVEVASGNHNEQFF.